This passage covers 15 T cell receptor beta chains from one sample sequenced in a study of blood T cell repertoires in COVID-19. Sequenced by immunoSEQ multiplex PCR; TCRdb stores in-frame clones only, minus some. The table records 250,000 to 300,000 clones, 86% of them present only once. Sequencing input: peripheral blood. The source of these receptors is a man aged 18 to 30 with active or convalescent COVID-19.

This chain connects TRBV19 to TRBJ2-7; D remains ambiguous. V gave up 3 bases and J gave up 5 bases, with 17 bases separating them. The CDR3 length is 15 residues. Germline V CDR1 and CDR2: LNHDA, SQIVND (reference sequence). The CDR3 is CASSMSGVAVDEQYF. Here the CDR3 DNA reads TGTGCCAGTAGTATGAGTGGTGTGGCGGTAGACGAGCAGTACTTC.

This sequence joins TRBV7-9 and TRBJ2-3; D possibly corresponds to TRBD1 (6 bases). The CDR3 has 15 amino acids. Between the trimmed V and J ends, which lost 0 bases and 2 bases, there was a span of 9 bases. Per the germline V gene, CDR1 is SEHNR and CDR2 is FQNEAQ (reference sequence). The CDR3 nucleotides read TGTGCCAGCAGCTTAGCGGGGGCGTTCACAGATACGCAGTATTTT. Amino acids: CASSLAGAFTDTQYF. The whole variable domain, remainder taken from reference TRBV7-9 and TRBJ2-3, is DTGVSQNPRHKITKRGQNVTFRCDPISEHNRLYWYRQTLGQGPEFLTYFQNEAQLEKSRLLSDRFSAERPKGSFSTLEIQRTEQGDSAMYLCASSLAGAFTDTQYFGPGTRLTVL.

The gene calls are TRBV4-1 and TRBJ2-3, with a weak D call TRBD1 (5 bases). Trimming removed 5 bases from V and 3 bases from J, with 12 bases in between. The CDR3 contains 14 residues. Germline-derived CDR1 and CDR2 are MGHRA and YSYEKL. CDR3 nucleotides: TGCGCCAGCAGCGCACAAGGGGTTACAGATACGCAGTATTTT. Residues: CASSAQGVTDTQYF.

This CDR3 reads CASSQGHRGAGGNTIYF. The CDR3 bases are TGTGCCAGCAGCCAAGGCCACAGGGGAGCCGGAGGAAACACCATATATTTT. The chain uses TRBV4-2 and TRBJ1-3; 7 bases align to TRBD1. CDR1 is LGHNA and CDR2 is YNFKEQ in the germline V gene. Germline trimming cut 1 base from V and 4 bases from J; bases unmatched to any gene: 10. The CDR3 is 17 amino acids.

DNA of the CDR3: TGCGCCCGATCCGGGACAGGGAATCAGCCCCAGCATTTT. This codes for CARSGTGNQPQHF. The chain has TRBV10-1 and TRBJ1-5, with 9 bases matching TRBD1. The germline V gene encodes CDR1 WNHNN and CDR2 SYGVQD (reference sequence). V lost 11 bases and J lost 4; bases outside the gene matches: 6. The CDR3 loop spans 13 amino acids.

For this clone: A clone one base away is much larger, so this may be a read error. This sequence joins TRBV7-9 and TRBJ2-3; D remains unclear. V was pared by 5 bases and J by 0 bases, with 3 bases between. CDR1 and CDR2 from the germline V gene are SEHNR and FQNEAQ (reference sequence). The CDR3 consists of 12 residues. The CDR3 spells CASSPSTDTQYF. The CDR3 DNA follows: TGTGCCAGCAGCCCTAGCACAGATACGCAGTATTTT.

In regard to this clone: Other DNA sequences in this sample translate to the same CDR3. This chain connects TRBV30 to TRBJ1-5; D remains unclear. CDR1 is GTSNPN, CDR2 SVGIG, per germline (reference sequence). CDR3 size: 13 residues. Trimming shortened V by 2 bases and J by 4 bases, and 9 bases separated the two germline ends. CDR3 in DNA: TGTGCCTGGAGTCTCGGAGGAAATCAGCCCCAGCATTTT. Protein: CAWSLGGNQPQHF. Full variable domain (rest looked up from reference TRBV30 and TRBJ1-5): SQTIHQWPATLVQPVGSPLSLECTVEGTSNPNLYWYRQAAGRGLQLLFYSVGIGQISSEVPQNLSASRPQDRQFILSSKKLLLSDSGFYLCAWSLGGNQPQHFGDGTRLSIL.

The gene calls are TRBV11-2 and TRBJ1-4; the D is unclear. The ends were cut back, 5 bases at V and 4 bases at J, with 17 bases in the middle. Per the germline V gene, CDR1 is SGHAT and CDR2 is FQNNGV. The CDR3 length is 16 residues. CDR3 sequence: CASSARLTRINEKLFF. The CDR3 coding sequence is TGTGCCAGCAGCGCCCGCTTAACTAGAATTAATGAAAAACTGTTTTTT.

V and J are TRBV5-1 and TRBJ1-1; D gene unclear. Trimming stripped 0 bases from V and 3 bases from J, with 9 bases between. Germline V gene sequence: CDR1 SGHRS, CDR2 YFSETQ. The CDR3 length is 14 residues. The CDR3 nucleotides read TGCGCCAGCAGCTTGGTAGCCGGGGACACTGAAGCTTTCTTT. Residues: CASSLVAGDTEAFF.

The chain joins TRBV6-5 to TRBJ1-1; a possible D gene is TRBD1 (6 bases). Germline V gene data show CDR1 as MNHEY and CDR2 as SVGAGI. The CDR3 spans 15 residues. V lost 0 bases to trimming and J lost 0 bases, with 8 bases between them. CDR3 in amino acids: CASSYSAGVNTEAFF. The CDR3 DNA is TGTGCCAGCAGTTACTCGGCAGGGGTGAACACTGAAGCTTTCTTT.

The rearrangement joins TRBV28 to TRBJ1-3; D is ambiguous. Trimming cost V 5 bases and J 0 bases, with 5 bases left between them. The length of the CDR3 is 13 residues. Germline V gene lookup returns CDR1 MDHEN and CDR2 SYDVKM. CDR3 in DNA: TGTGCCAGCAGTAGACTCTCTGGAAACACCATATATTTT. It codes for CASSRLSGNTIYF.

This chain joins TRBV28 and TRBJ1-1, with a weak D call TRBD1 (5 bases). The CDR3 length is 13 residues. The germline V gene encodes CDR1 MDHEN and CDR2 SYDVKM. Trimming left V 8 bases short and J 0 bases short, with 10 bases between. The CDR3: CASLGVMNTEAFF. DNA of the CDR3: TGTGCCAGCCTAGGGGTCATGAACACTGAAGCTTTCTTT. Combining the CDR3 with reference TRBV28 and TRBJ1-1 gives the whole variable domain DVKVTQSSRYLVKRTGEKVFLECVQDMDHENMFWYRQDPGLGLRLIYFSYDVKMKEKGDIPEGYSVSREKKERFSLILESASTNQTSMYLCASLGVMNTEAFFGQGTRLTVV.

The chain carries TRBV27 and TRBJ1-6; no clear D. The CDR3 is 12 amino acids. From germline, CDR1 is MNHEY and CDR2 SMNVEV (reference sequence). The V end lost 6 bases, the J end lost 7 bases, and 7 bases lay between the germline ends. Written as DNA, the CDR3 is TGTGCCAGCAGAGCAGCGAATTCACCCCTCCACTTT. As protein: CASRAANSPLHF.

The chain carries TRBV27 and TRBJ2-1; TRBD1 is a possible D gene (5 bases). The CDR3 is 12 amino acids. The germline V gene has CDR1 MNHEY and CDR2 SMNVEV (reference sequence). The germline V and J ends were trimmed by 7 bases and 4 bases, with 8 bases remaining between them. The DNA for the CDR3 is TGTGCCAGCAAGGGGCTATACAATGAGCAGTTCTTC. It yields the protein CASKGLYNEQFF.

Only one count was recorded for this clone. The gene calls are TRBV30 and TRBJ2-5, with a weak D call TRBD1 (7 bases). The CDR3 is 12 residues long. Trimming stripped 2 bases from V and 4 bases from J, with 8 bases between. Germline assignment: CDR1 GTSNPN and CDR2 SVGIG (reference sequence). In DNA form, the CDR3 reads TGTGCCTGGAGTCAGGGGGGAGAGACCCAGTACTTC. Translating gives CAWSQGGETQYF.